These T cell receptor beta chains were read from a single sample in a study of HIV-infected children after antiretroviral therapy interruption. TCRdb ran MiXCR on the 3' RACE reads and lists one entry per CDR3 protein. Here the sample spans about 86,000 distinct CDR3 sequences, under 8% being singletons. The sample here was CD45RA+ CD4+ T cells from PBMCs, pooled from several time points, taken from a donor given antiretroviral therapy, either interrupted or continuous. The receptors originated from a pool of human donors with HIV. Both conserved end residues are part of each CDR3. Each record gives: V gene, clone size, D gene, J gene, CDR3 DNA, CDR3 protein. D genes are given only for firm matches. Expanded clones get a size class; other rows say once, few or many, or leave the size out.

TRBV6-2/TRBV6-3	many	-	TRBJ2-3	TGTGCCAGCAGTTATCGGGACCGCCATACGCAGTATTTT	CASSYRDRHTQYF
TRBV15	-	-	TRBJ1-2	TGTGCCACCAGCCAGGGCCTTAACTATGGCTACACCTTC	CATSQGLNYGYTF
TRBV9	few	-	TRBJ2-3	TGTGCCAGCAGCCTTGGAAGGAGCAGCACAGATACGCAGTATTTT	CASSLGRSSTDTQYF
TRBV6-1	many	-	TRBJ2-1	TGTGCCAGCAGTATTCAACAGGCGTCCTACAATGAGCAGTTCTTC	CASSIQQASYNEQFF
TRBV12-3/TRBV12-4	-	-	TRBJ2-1	TGTGCCAGCAAGCGAGTAGAGGCGGCTAGACAGTTCTTC	CASKRVEAARQFF
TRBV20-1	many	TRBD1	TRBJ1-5	TGCAGTGCTACCCCGGGACAGGGATTATCCCAGCCCCAGCATTTT	CSATPGQGLSQPQHF
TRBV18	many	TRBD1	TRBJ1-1	TGTGCCAGCTCACCGTCTACAGGGGCAACTGAAGCTTTCTTT	CASSPSTGATEAFF
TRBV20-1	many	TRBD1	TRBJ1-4	TGCAGTGCCCTCGACAGGGGGCGAGGTGAAAAACTGTTTTTT	CSALDRGRGEKLFF
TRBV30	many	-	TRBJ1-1	TGTGCCTGGAGTGCCGGGACGGAGAACACTGAAGCTTTCTTT	CAWSAGTENTEAFF
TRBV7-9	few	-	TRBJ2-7	TGTGCCTCGGGCGGGGACTGGACCTACGAGCAGTACTTC	CASGGDWTYEQYF
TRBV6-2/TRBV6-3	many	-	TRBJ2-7	TGTGCCAGCAGTTACCTAGACCGATCCTACGAGCAGTACTTC	CASSYLDRSYEQYF
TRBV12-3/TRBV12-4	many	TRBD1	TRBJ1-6	TGTGCCAGCAGCCTCCGGACAGGGGCCTCTAGTTCACCCCTCCACTTT	CASSLRTGASSSPLHF
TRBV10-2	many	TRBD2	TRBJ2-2	TGCGCCAGCAGTGAGTTAACTGCCCTAGCGGCTAACACCGGGGAGCTGTTTTTT	CASSELTALAANTGELFF
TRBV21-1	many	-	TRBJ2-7	TGTGCCAGCGTCGACGGTTTGGGAAGGCTTGGCTACGAGCAGTACTTC	CASVDGLGRLGYEQYF
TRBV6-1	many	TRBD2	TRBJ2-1	TGTGCCAGCAGATCTAGCGGGAGTTACAATGAGCAGTTCTTC	CASRSSGSYNEQFF
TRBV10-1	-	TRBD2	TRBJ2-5	TGCGCCAGCAGTAATATCCCGCTAGCGGGGGGACAAGAGACCCAGTACTTC	CASSNIPLAGGQETQYF
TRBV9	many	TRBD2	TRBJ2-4	TGTGCCAGCAGCGTTTTGGGACTAGCGGGGAACATTCAGTACTTC	CASSVLGLAGNIQYF
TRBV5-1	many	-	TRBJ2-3	TGCGCCAGCAGCTTCGGGGCGGATACGCAGTATTTT	CASSFGADTQYF
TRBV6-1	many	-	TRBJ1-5	TGTGCCAGCAGTGAAGCGGGGCGGAATCAGCCCCAGCATTTT	CASSEAGRNQPQHF
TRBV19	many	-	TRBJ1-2	TGTGCCAGTAGTAGGTATGCGCGGCAGGTGAATGGCTACACCTTC	CASSRYARQVNGYTF
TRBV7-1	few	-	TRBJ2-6	TGTGCCAGCACCTCCCCTAGTCTCTCTGGGGCCAACGTCCTGACTTTC	CASTSPSLSGANVLTF
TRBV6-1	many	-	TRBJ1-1	TGTGCCAGCAGTGAAGCCAACCCGGCAGGGCTTCACACTGAAGCTTTCTTT	CASSEANPAGLHTEAFF
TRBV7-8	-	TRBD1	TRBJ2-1	TGTGCCAGCATCCTCCGGGACAGTGTAGATGAGCAGTTCTTC	CASILRDSVDEQFF
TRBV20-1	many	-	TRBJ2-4	TGCAGTGCTGAAACAGGGCACGCCAAAAACATTCAGTACTTC	CSAETGHAKNIQYF
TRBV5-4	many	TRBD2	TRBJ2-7	TGTGCCAGCAGCGATGGGCTAGCGGGGATCTCCTACGAGCAGTACTTC	CASSDGLAGISYEQYF
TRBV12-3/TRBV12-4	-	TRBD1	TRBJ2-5	TGTGCCAGCAGTTTAAGGGGGACAGTCCAAGAGACCCAGTACTTC	CASSLRGTVQETQYF
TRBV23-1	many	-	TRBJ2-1	TGCGCCAGCAGTCAAAACTCCTACAATGAGCAGTTCTTC	CASSQNSYNEQFF
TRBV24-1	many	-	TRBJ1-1	TGTGCCACCAGTGATGGGGGTTCAAGCACTGAAGCTTTCTTT	CATSDGGSSTEAFF
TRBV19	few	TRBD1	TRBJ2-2	TGTGCCAGTAGGCGAGGGGGCACGAACACCGGGGAGCTGTTTTTT	CASRRGGTNTGELFF
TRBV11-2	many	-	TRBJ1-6	TGTGCCAGCAGCTCCCAGGTCGGGGGGCGAGATTCACCCCTCCACTTT	CASSSQVGGRDSPLHF
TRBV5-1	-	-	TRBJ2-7	TGCGCCAGCAGCTTGGCCGCAGGGGAGCCCTACGAGCAGTACTTC	CASSLAAGEPYEQYF
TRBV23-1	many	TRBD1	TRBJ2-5	TGCGCCAGCAGTCAATCACCGGGACAGGAGTACCAAGAGACCCAGTACTTC	CASSQSPGQEYQETQYF
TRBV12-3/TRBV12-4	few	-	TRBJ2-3	TGTGCCAGCAGCACGGGACTGGGGGGTGCAGAAACGCTGTATTTT	CASSTGLGGAETLYF
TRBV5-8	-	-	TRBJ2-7	TGTGCCAGCAGCGATAGACGGGGGACCTACGAGCAGTACTTC	CASSDRRGTYEQYF
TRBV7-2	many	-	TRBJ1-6	TGTGCCAGCAGCTTAGCGATAGGGAATTCACCCCTCCACTTT	CASSLAIGNSPLHF
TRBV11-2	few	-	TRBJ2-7	TGTGCCAGCAGCTCCGGGCCGCCCCTATTC	CASSSGPPLF
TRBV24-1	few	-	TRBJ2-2	TGTGCCACCAGTGAACCCACAGTTGGATTGGGCACCGGGGAGCTGTTTTTT	CATSEPTVGLGTGELFF
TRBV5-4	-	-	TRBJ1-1	TGTGCCAGCACCCAGGGGACCGGGAACACTGAAGCTTTCTTT	CASTQGTGNTEAFF
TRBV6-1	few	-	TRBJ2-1	TGTGCCAGCAGTGTACGAGGGGCCTTTTACAATGAGCAGTTCTTC	CASSVRGAFYNEQFF
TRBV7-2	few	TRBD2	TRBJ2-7	TGTGCCAGCAGCTACGGGACTAGCAAGTACTTC	CASSYGTSKYF
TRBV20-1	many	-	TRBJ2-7	TGCAGTGCTAGGTTGCAGGGACGAAACTACGAGCAGTACTTC	CSARLQGRNYEQYF
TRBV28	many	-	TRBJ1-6	TGTGCCAGCAGTGGCGGAGATTCACCCCTCCACTTT	CASSGGDSPLHF